This T cell receptor beta chain was recovered during a study of cytomegalovirus exposure and HLA in healthy donors. The overall study: Of all 400 or so donors who were genotyped, 75% to 90% belonged to the Caucasian-associated ancestry cluster. General study findings and limits: The study dropped some indistinguishable V segments, TRBV6-2 and TRBV6-3 among them. Within an earlier analysis, most TCR beta V segments proved productive either about 87% or about 30% of the time. As immune exposure information, only CMV serostatus was available.

Concerning this clone itself: The target antigen is unknown.

Germline lookup yields CDR1 SGHVS and CDR2 FQNEAQ. This CDR3 is 13 amino acids long. After removal of 4 bases from V and 14 bases from J, the junction contained 10 bases not matched to a gene. Amplification used 60 Vbeta primers and 13 Jbeta primers. Produced via immunoSEQ multiplex PCR; TCRdb's table is partial and in-frame only. The table for this sample gives about 200,000 clones. The V and J genes are TRBV7-8 and TRBJ2-1; 8 bases fit TRBD2. This receptor was taken from a man aged 25-45 years in good health and CMV-seronegative. The sequenced sample consisted of PBMCs. CDR3 residues: CASSSVQGLGEFF. CDR3 nucleotide sequence: TGTGCCAGCAGCTCAGTACAGGGACTAGGGGAGTTCTTC.